This is a list of T cell receptor beta chains from one sample in a study of blood T cell repertoires in COVID-19. TCRdb's copy holds only in-frame clones and misses some; the assay was immunoSEQ multiplex PCR. In the table there are roughly 260,000 clones, roughly 80% of which are singletons. Sequencing input: peripheral blood. The receptors were sampled from a woman in her 70s with acute or convalescent COVID-19. CDR3s include the opening cysteine and the closing phenylalanine or tryptophan. The order of the fields is clone size, J gene, V gene, D gene, CDR3 protein, CDR3 DNA. D genes are given only for firm matches. Size is stated for part of the rows, as once, few or many counts, or as a class when the clone is expanded.

NA	TRBJ1-1	TRBV25-1	NA	CASSEEGRPNTEAFF	TGTGCCAGCAGTGAAGAGGGCAGACCGAACACTGAAGCTTTCTTT
NA	TRBJ1-5	TRBV5-6	TRBD1	CASSLYRGSNQPQHF	TGTGCCAGCAGCTTGTACAGGGGCAGCAATCAGCCCCAGCATTTT
NA	TRBJ2-6	TRBV9	TRBD1	CASSPPGTAGSGANVLTF	TGTGCCAGCAGCCCCCCCGGGACAGCCGGCTCTGGGGCCAACGTCCTGACTTTC
NA	TRBJ2-5	TRBV10-3	TRBD2	CAIRLAGGPGETQYF	TGTGCCATCAGACTAGCGGGGGGCCCGGGGGAGACCCAGTACTTC
NA	TRBJ1-5	TRBV24-1	TRBD1	CATSDIPGQGRQPQHF	TGTGCCACCAGTGACATCCCGGGACAGGGAAGACAGCCCCAGCATTTT
once	TRBJ2-3	TRBV2	TRBD2	CASLGPLAGGPRWQYF	TGTGCCAGCCTGGGGCCCTTGGCGGGGGGACCGCGGTGGCAGTATTTT
NA	TRBJ1-4	TRBV5-5	NA	CASSLDSLAEKLFF	TGTGCCAGCAGCTTGGACAGTTTGGCGGAAAAACTGTTTTTT
NA	TRBJ1-1	TRBV9	TRBD1	CASSVRQGGGTEAFF	TGTGCCAGCAGCGTACGACAGGGTGGGGGGACTGAAGCTTTCTTT
NA	TRBJ1-2	TRBV9	NA	CASSVDRVLEGYTF	TGTGCCAGCAGCGTCGACAGAGTACTCGAGGGCTACACCTTC
NA	TRBJ1-1	TRBV19	NA	CASSLSGRGNTEAFF	TGTGCCAGTAGTCTGTCAGGACGGGGGAACACTGAAGCTTTCTTT
NA	TRBJ1-4	TRBV6-6	TRBD1	CASRGLGQGNEKLFF	TGTGCCAGCAGGGGCTTGGGACAGGGTAATGAAAAACTGTTTTTT
NA	TRBJ2-3	TRBV5-4	TRBD1	CASNRGTPSTDTQYF	TGTGCCAGCAACAGGGGGACCCCTAGCACAGATACGCAGTATTTT
NA	TRBJ1-1	TRBV6-4	TRBD1	CASSRGTGGTEAFF	TGTGCCAGCAGTCGCGGGACAGGGGGCACTGAAGCTTTCTTT
NA	TRBJ1-5	TRBV18	TRBD1	CASSPAGTGNQPQHF	TGTGCCAGCTCACCAGCCGGGACAGGAAATCAGCCCCAGCATTTT
NA	TRBJ2-3	TRBV27	TRBD2	CASKRGGRADTQYF	TGTGCCAGCAAGCGGGGGGGAAGGGCAGATACGCAGTATTTT
NA	TRBJ1-2	TRBV2	TRBD1	CASRITTGQGYGYTF	TGTGCCAGCAGGATAACGACCGGACAGGGATATGGCTACACCTTC
once	TRBJ2-2	TRBV2	NA	CASKMARANAGELFF	TGTGCCAGCAAGATGGCCAGGGCGAACGCCGGGGAGCTGTTTTTT
many	TRBJ2-7	TRBV7-2	NA	CASSPQTYEQYF	TGTGCCAGCAGCCCCCAAACCTACGAGCAGTACTTC
NA	TRBJ2-2	TRBV25-1	TRBD1	CASSDRVGWLFF	TGTGCCAGCAGCGACAGGGTGGGATGGCTGTTTTTT
NA	TRBJ1-1	TRBV5-1	NA	CASRAEGNTEAFF	TGCGCCAGCAGAGCGGAGGGGAACACTGAAGCTTTCTTT
NA	TRBJ1-6	TRBV30	NA	CAWSVLNRYNSPLHF	TGTGCCTGGAGTGTACTGAATCGGTATAATTCACCCCTCCACTTT
once	TRBJ1-1	TRBV10-3	TRBD1	CAISSPGTGGFFTEAFF	TGTGCCATCAGTTCACCCGGGACAGGGGGCTTTTTCACTGAAGCTTTCTTT
NA	TRBJ1-3	TRBV5-4	NA	CASSKEAENTIYF	TGTGCCAGCAGCAAGGAAGCGGAAAACACCATATATTTT
NA	TRBJ1-2	TRBV5-1	TRBD1	CASSSAGTGDGYTF	TGCGCCAGCAGCTCAGCCGGGACAGGGGATGGCTACACCTTC
NA	TRBJ2-3	TRBV5-1	NA	CASSSVAGALTDTQYF	TGCGCCAGCAGCTCCGTGGCGGGGGCCCTCACAGATACGCAGTATTTT
NA	TRBJ1-2	TRBV18	NA	CASSPPEANYGYTF	TGTGCCAGCTCACCCCCGGAGGCTAACTATGGCTACACCTTC